The 5 T cell receptor beta chains listed next were all sequenced from one sample in a study of radiation and T cells in renal cell carcinoma. Sequencing was performed with immunoSEQ multiplex PCR; in TCRdb, only in-frame clones are kept and a portion is missing. Found here are 95,000 to 150,000 clones, about four fifths of them singletons; the top ten hold 3%. Documented time point: baseline pretreatment blood. Regarding treatment: 15 Gy SBRT to primary tumor, nephrectomy 4 weeks later. The specimen was blood, collected from a patient whose treatment included radiotherapy and nephrectomy. Receptors were obtained from a woman aged 55-70 years with renal cell carcinoma.

V gene TRBV5-1 combines with J gene TRBJ2-7, with TRBD1 as a possible D gene (6 bases). The CDR3 runs 14 residues. CDR1 and CDR2 from the germline V gene are SGHRS and YFSETQ. V was trimmed by 8 bases and J by 2 bases, leaving 17 bases between them. The CDR3 DNA reads as TGCGCCAGTGCGAGGGGGAGCTCTGCCTACGAGCAGTACTTC. It specifies CASARGSSAYEQYF. Combining the CDR3 with reference TRBV5-1 and TRBJ2-7 gives the whole variable domain KAGVTQTPRYLIKTRGQQVTLSCSPISGHRSVSWYQQTPGQGLQFLFEYFSETQRNKGNFPGRFSGRQFSNSRSEMNVSTLELGDSALYLCASARGSSAYEQYFGPGTRLTVT.

The chain combines TRBV2 with TRBJ2-2; 9 bases are shared with TRBD1. Germline lookup yields CDR1 SNHLY and CDR2 FYNNEI. V lost 7 bases to trimming and J lost 7 bases; unmatched junction nucleotides: 10. The CDR3 spans 15 residues. The CDR3 protein is CASTLTGGAGGELFF. The DNA of the CDR3 is TGTGCCAGCACCCTTACAGGGGGCGCGGGCGGGGAGCTGTTTTTT.

V usage is TRBV30 and J usage is TRBJ2-7; D call uncertain. Trimming removed 2 bases at V and 4 bases at J, with 21 bases between. The CDR3 extends over 16 amino acids. Germline V gene data show CDR1 as GTSNPN and CDR2 as SVGIG (reference sequence). The chain's CDR3 is CAWSRSMRWQWYEQYF. The CDR3 DNA reads TGTGCCTGGAGTCGGTCTATGAGGTGGCAGTGGTACGAGCAGTACTTC.

The chain recombines TRBV5-4 with TRBJ2-7, with TRBD1 matching 7 bases. Germline V CDR1 and CDR2: SGHNT, YYREEE (reference sequence). The CDR3 length is 15 residues. V trimming: 3 bases; J trimming: 4 bases; junction bases outside the gene matches: 10. The CDR3 region has the DNA TGTGCCAGCAGCTCTACCCGGGACAGAAAATACGAGCAGTACTTC. It specifies CASSSTRDRKYEQYF.

This CDR3 reads CASSSGTASGANVLTF. The CDR3 DNA reads TGCGCCAGCAGCTCTGGGACTGCCTCTGGGGCCAACGTCCTGACTTTC. The V and J genes are TRBV4-1 and TRBJ2-6; perhaps TRBD2 as D (6 bases). The CDR3 totals 16 residues. Trimming took off 5 bases at V and 0 bases at J, with 11 bases between the two ends. Germline V gene data show CDR1 as MGHRA and CDR2 as YSYEKL.